This entry describes one T cell receptor beta chain. The method was immunoSEQ multiplex PCR; TCRdb's version includes in-frame clones alone and lacks a portion of them. The sample includes some 130,000 clones, 80% to 90% of them seen just once. These data originate in a study of blood T cell repertoires in COVID-19. Study background: Collection of acute and convalescent COVID-19 samples took place in the United States, Italy and Spain.

Germline CDR1 reads SNHLY; CDR2 reads FYNNEI. The junction had 7 bases not matched to a gene; V was cut back by 8 bases and J by 2 bases. This CDR3 spans 16 amino acids. The rearrangement links TRBV2 to TRBJ2-3, with 13 bases lining up with TRBD2. The sequenced sample consisted of peripheral blood. This receptor was identified in a woman in her fifties or sixties with acute or convalescent COVID-19. The CDR3 protein is CASLSGLAGTTDTQYF. For the CDR3, the DNA is TGTGCCAGCTTATCGGGACTAGCGGGAACCACAGATACGCAGTATTTT.